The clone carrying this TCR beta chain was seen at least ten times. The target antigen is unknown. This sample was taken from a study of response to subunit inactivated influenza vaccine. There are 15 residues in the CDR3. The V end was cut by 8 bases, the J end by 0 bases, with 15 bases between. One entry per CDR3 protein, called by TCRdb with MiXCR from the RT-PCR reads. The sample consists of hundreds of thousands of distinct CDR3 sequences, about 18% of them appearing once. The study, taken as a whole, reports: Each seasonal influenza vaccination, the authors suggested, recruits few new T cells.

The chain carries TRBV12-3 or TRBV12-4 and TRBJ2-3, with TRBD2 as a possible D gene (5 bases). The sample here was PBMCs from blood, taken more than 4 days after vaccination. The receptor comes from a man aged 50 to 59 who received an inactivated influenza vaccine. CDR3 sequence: CASPPSSSSTDTQYF. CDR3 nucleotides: TGTGCCAGCCCTCCTAGCTCCTCTAGCACAGATACGCAGTATTTT.